This TCR beta chain was obtained from a study of regulatory T cells in long-lasting Graves disease. Overall study context: Persistent cases took antithyroid drugs over 5 years and stayed TSH receptor antibody positive.

This sample's time point: persistent/refractory GD, antithyroid drugs over 5 years with positive TRAb. Isolated PBMC RNA provided the starting material for the TCR library. The study's findings and limits: The sample size was small, and this may have reduced accuracy. Newly diagnosed patients shared 1,000 or so public clonotypes; persistent patients shared approximately 2,700. Persistent disease samples used TRBV28, TRBJ1-2 and TRBJ2-5 preferentially.

The CDR3 runs to 16 residues. The germline V and J ends were trimmed by 5 bases and 5 bases, with 21 bases remaining between them. The germline CDR1 and CDR2 sequences are MNHNS and SASEGT. Libraries of TCR beta came from iRepertoire HTBI primers plus Arm-PCR of CDR3 regions. From the multiplex PCR reads, TCRdb called clonotypes with MiXCR, one entry per CDR3 protein. Altogether 600,000 to 850,000 distinct CDR3 sequences are present, around 30% being singletons, with the ten largest covering around 42%. A remark on this clonotype: Its target is not known.

The chain employs TRBV6-1 and TRBJ1-1, with D possibly matching TRBD1 (6 bases). Sequenced here: peripheral blood mononuclear cells (PBMCs), sampled when the disease was refractory, from a patient treated with antithyroid drugs. The TCR sequence derives from a female donor with Graves disease. The CDR3, as DNA: TGTGCCAGCAGTAAAATCCCGGGAGGAAGGGGGACTGAAGCTTTCTTT. Amino acids: CASSKIPGGRGTEAFF.